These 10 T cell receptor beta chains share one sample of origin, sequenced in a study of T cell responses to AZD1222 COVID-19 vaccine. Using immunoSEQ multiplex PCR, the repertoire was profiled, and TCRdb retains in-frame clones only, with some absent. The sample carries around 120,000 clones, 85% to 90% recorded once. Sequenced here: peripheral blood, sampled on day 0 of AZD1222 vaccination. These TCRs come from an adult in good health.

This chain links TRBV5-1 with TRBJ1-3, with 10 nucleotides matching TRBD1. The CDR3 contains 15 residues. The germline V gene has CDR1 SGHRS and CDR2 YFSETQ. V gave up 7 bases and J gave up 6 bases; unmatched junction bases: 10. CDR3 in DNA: TGCGCCAGCTCAACGACCGGGACAGGGGTAAACACCATATATTTT. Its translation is CASSTTGTGVNTIYF.

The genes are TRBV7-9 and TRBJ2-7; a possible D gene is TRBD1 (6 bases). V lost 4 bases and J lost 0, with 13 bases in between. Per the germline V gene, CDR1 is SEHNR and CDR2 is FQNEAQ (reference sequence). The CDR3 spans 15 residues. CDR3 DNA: TGTGCCAGCAGCTCCTCGGACAGCATCTCCTACGAGCAGTACTTC. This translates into CASSSSDSISYEQYF.

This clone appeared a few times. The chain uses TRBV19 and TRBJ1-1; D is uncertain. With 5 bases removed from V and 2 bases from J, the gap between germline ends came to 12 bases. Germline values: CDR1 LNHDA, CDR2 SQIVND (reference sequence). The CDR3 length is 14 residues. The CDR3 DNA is TGTGCCAGTAGTTACAACACGGGAAACACTGAAGCTTTCTTT. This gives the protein CASSYNTGNTEAFF. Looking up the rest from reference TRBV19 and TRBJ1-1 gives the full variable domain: DGGITQSPKYLFRKEGQNVTLSCEQNLNHDAMYWYRQDPGQGLRLIYYSQIVNDFQKGDIAEGYSVSREKKESFPLTVTSAQKNPTAFYLCASSYNTGNTEAFFGQGTRLTVV.

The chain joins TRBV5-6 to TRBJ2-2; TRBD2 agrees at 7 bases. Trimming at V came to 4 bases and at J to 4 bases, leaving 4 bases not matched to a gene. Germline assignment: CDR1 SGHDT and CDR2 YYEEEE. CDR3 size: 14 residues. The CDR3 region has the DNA TGTGCCAGCAGCGAGTTAGCGGGCACCGGGGAGCTGTTTTTT. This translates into CASSELAGTGELFF.

The CDR3 coding sequence is TGTGCCAGCAGCTTAGGGAGGTCGGAGGGTGGTATTCATCAGCCCCAGCATTTT. This translates into CASSLGRSEGGIHQPQHF. The rearrangement uses TRBV7-2 and TRBJ1-5, with D unclear. V lost 1 base to trimming and J lost 5 bases, with 21 bases between them. CDR1 is SGHTA and CDR2 is FQGNSA in the germline V gene. This CDR3 comprises 18 residues.

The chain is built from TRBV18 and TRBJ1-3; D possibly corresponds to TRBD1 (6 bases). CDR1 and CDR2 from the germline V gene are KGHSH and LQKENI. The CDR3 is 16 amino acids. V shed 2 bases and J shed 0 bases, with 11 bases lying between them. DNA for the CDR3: TGTGCCAGCTCACCAGGGGGCGACGGCTCTGGAAACACCATATATTTT. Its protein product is CASSPGGDGSGNTIYF.

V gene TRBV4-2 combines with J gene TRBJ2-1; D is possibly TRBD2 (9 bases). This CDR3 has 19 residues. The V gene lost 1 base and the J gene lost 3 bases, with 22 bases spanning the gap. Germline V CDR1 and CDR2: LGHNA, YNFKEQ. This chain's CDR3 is CASSQAGGGGSGSYNEQFF. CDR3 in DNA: TGTGCCAGCAGCCAAGCAGGGGGCGGGGGTAGCGGGAGCTACAATGAGCAGTTCTTC.

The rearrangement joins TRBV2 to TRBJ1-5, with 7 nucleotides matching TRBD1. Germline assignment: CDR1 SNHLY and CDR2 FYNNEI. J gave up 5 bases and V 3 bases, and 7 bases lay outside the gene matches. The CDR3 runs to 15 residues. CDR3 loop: CASSDYGQADQPQHF. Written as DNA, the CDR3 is TGTGCCAGCAGTGACTACGGACAGGCGGATCAGCCCCAGCATTTT.

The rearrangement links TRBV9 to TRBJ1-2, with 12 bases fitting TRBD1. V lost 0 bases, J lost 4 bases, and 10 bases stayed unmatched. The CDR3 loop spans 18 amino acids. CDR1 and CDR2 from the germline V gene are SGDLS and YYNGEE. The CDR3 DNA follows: TGTGCCAGCAGCGTAGGATCCGGGACAGGGGGCTCTGCCTATGGCTACACCTTC. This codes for CASSVGSGTGGSAYGYTF.

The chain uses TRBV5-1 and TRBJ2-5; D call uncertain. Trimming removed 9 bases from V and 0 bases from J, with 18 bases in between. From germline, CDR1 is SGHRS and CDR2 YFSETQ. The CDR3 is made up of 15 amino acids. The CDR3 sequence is CATSYVERNQETQYF. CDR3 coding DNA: TGCGCCACCTCATACGTCGAGCGTAACCAAGAGACCCAGTACTTC.